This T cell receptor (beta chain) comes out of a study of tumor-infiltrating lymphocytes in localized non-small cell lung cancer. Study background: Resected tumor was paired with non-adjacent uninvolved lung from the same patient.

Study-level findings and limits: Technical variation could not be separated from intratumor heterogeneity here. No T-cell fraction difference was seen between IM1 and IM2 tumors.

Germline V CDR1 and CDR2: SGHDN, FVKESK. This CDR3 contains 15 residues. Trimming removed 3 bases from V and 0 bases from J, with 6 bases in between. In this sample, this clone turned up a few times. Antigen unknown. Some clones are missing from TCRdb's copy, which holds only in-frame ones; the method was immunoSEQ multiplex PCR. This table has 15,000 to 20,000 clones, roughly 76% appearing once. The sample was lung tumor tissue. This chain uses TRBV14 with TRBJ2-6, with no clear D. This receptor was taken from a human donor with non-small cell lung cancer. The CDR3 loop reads CASSQLGSGANVLTF. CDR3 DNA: TGTGCCAGCAGCCAGTTAGGCTCTGGGGCCAACGTCCTGACTTTC.